This T cell receptor (beta chain) emerged from a study of blood T cell repertoires in COVID-19. Overall study context: Samples came from the United States, Italy and Spain, spanning acute and convalescent COVID-19. T cells, B-cell-depleted T cells, or PBMCs supplied cDNA or gDNA.

In the source study's methods: The authors estimated nucleated cell counts from reference gene primer amplification. Profiling relied on immunoSEQ multiplex PCR, and the TCRdb table lists in-frame clones only, not all of them. V, J and clone size derive from that table, while D and trimming were established from the DNA sequence. The sample shows fewer than 85,000 clones, over 80% of them seen only once. V was clipped by 5 bases and J by 10 bases; unmatched bases: 4. The CDR3 is 12 amino acids. Germline V lookup: CDR1 MNHEY, CDR2 SVGEGT. The receptor was derived from a man over 45 with active COVID-19. The sample comprised peripheral blood. This rearrangement joins TRBV6-2 or TRBV6-3 to TRBJ2-1; 8 nucleotides match TRBD2. The CDR3 is CASSETSAEQFF. The CDR3 DNA follows: TGTGCCAGCAGTGAGACTAGCGCCGAGCAGTTCTTC.